This TCR beta chain was documented in a study of shared clonotypes between healthy human individuals. Points from the study as a whole: Clonotypes that were shared across a handful of donors made up roughly 5% of naive CD4 clonotypes.

Terminally differentiated effector memory CD45RA+ cells were left out of the naive CD8 fraction, which was CD45RO-negative and positively selected for CCR7. Among the donors, all were Caucasian adults who lived in Nashville, Tennessee. A remark on this clone: Its antigen remains unknown.

From germline, CDR1 is SNHLY and CDR2 FYNNEI. The V end was cut by 8 bases, the J end by 4 bases, with 20 bases between. The CDR3 spans 15 residues. Replicate PCRs run on sorted subsets employed roughly 180 ng DNA, some 33,000 T cell genomes. Only in-frame clones appear in the TCRdb table, and some are missing; sequencing was by immunoSEQ multiplex PCR. Here the sample spans millions of clones, about 95% being singletons. The receptor comes from a man younger than 30 in good health. The sample comprised naive CD8+ T cells sorted from blood. The J gene is TRBJ1-2, the V gene TRBV2; D is perhaps TRBD1 (5 bases). CDR3 nucleotide sequence: TGTGCCAGCTGTAACGACGCCGGGGCGGCCTATGGCTACACCTTC. Protein product: CASCNDAGAAYGYTF.